The 3 T cell receptor beta chains below come from one sample, sequenced in a study of identical twins. One entry per CDR3 protein results from TCRdb running MiXCR on the 5' RACE reads. The sample gives about 200,000 distinct CDR3 sequences, around 8.1% of which show up once; 1.5% to 2.5% is in the top ten. These data were also filed under a second study, of yellow fever vaccine responses in identical twins.

Input material: memory (CD45RO+) T cells sorted from blood. The receptor set was obtained from a young woman in good health.

At least ten counts were recorded for this clonotype. The chain has TRBV5-1 and TRBJ2-1; D may be TRBD2 (5 bases). The CDR3 is 15 amino acids. Germline V lookup: CDR1 SGHRS, CDR2 YFSETQ. V lost 3 bases and J 1 base, leaving 11 bases between the germline ends. The CDR3 sequence: CASSSDSPSYNEQFF. The CDR3 DNA is TGCGCCAGCAGCTCGGACTCGCCTTCCTACAATGAGCAGTTCTTC.

The rearrangement links TRBV18 to TRBJ1-2, with TRBD1 identical over 7 bases. With V trimmed by 3 bases and J by 2 bases, 6 bases remained unmatched. The CDR3 is made up of 15 amino acids. Germline V gene lookup returns CDR1 KGHSH and CDR2 LQKENI. CDR3 sequence reads: CASSPPGTENYGYTF. In DNA, the CDR3 is TGTGCCAGCTCACCTCCCGGGACAGAAAACTATGGCTACACCTTC.

This clonotype was observed a few times. The J gene is TRBJ1-1, the V gene TRBV29-1; D call uncertain. CDR3 size: 11 residues. The V and J ends lost 6 bases and 0 bases respectively, with 5 bases between them. Germline values: CDR1 SQVTM, CDR2 ANQGSEA. The CDR3 region is CSVGLNTEAFF. The CDR3 DNA reads TGCAGCGTCGGATTGAACACTGAAGCTTTCTTT.